This entry lists 3 T cell receptor beta chains sequenced from one sample in a study of early stage breast cancer tumors listed by TCRdb under 2017. Library preparation was by the immunoSEQ multiplex PCR assay. TCRdb re-hosts the immuneACCESS table, in-frame sequences only. Its copies lack some clones; in the studies checked, an unresolved V gene accounts for under half of them, and the cause for the rest is not known. The sample table holds approximately 50,000 clones, of which about three quarters were seen once. The top ten clonotypes cover around 3.7% of the sample. The sample taken for sequencing was blood. The receptors stem from a person aged 25 to 39 with breast cancer.

The V gene is TRBV27, the J gene TRBJ1-1; D unresolved. This CDR3 is 13 amino acids long. Deletions cut 6 bases from V and 4 bases from J, with 12 bases between. CDR1 and CDR2 from the germline V gene are MNHEY and SMNVEV (reference sequence). The CDR3 region is CASRRGAGTEAFF. The CDR3 DNA reads TGTGCCAGCAGGCGAGGAGCAGGCACTGAAGCTTTCTTT.

The genes are TRBV5-3 and TRBJ2-5; TRBD2 aligns across 10 bases. TRBV5-3 is assigned to the ORF class and has an uncertain function. This CDR3 has 16 amino acids. With V trimmed by 4 bases and J by 2 bases, 8 bases remained unmatched. The CDR3 loop reads CARSPGLAEKQETQYF. CDR3 bases: TGTGCCAGAAGCCCCGGACTAGCGGAAAAACAAGAGACCCAGTACTTC.

This clone was observed once. J is TRBJ1-4 and V is TRBV7-9; D is perhaps TRBD1 (6 bases). V lost 5 bases and J 4 bases, leaving 14 bases between the germline ends. The CDR3 extends over 15 amino acids. Germline lookup yields CDR1 SEHNR and CDR2 FQNEAQ (reference sequence). CDR3 nucleotide sequence: TGTGCCAGCAGCAAAAGGACAGACTATAATGAAAAACTGTTTTTT. Protein sequence: CASSKRTDYNEKLFF.